This paragraph covers one T cell receptor beta chain sequence. This entry comes from a study of T cell changes during pregnancy in multiple sclerosis. Data came from immunoSEQ multiplex PCR; TCRdb stores just in-frame clones and leaves some out. The table includes around 96,000 clones, around 93% detected once. The CDR3 runs 14 residues. CDR1 and CDR2 (germline): LGHNA, YSLEER. V was pared by 5 bases and J by 6 bases, with 16 bases between. The V and J genes are TRBV4-3 and TRBJ1-2, with a weak D call TRBD1 (5 bases). This clonotype was obtained from a female donor with multiple sclerosis, enrolled in a pregnancy study. The sequenced sample was peripheral blood, obtained in the third trimester of pregnancy. CDR3 sequence reads: CASSTRPGLHGYTF. In DNA form, the CDR3 reads TGCGCCAGCAGCACTCGCCCAGGGTTGCATGGCTACACCTTC.